This TCR beta chain was identified in a study of OX40 agonist ivuxolimab in advanced cancers. Here immunoSEQ multiplex PCR was the method, and the copy in TCRdb shows in-frame clones only, minus some. The sample lists over 35,000 clones; more than 70% were seen once. Germline lookup yields CDR1 SGDLS and CDR2 YYNGEE. The CDR3 extends over 12 amino acids. V lost 6 bases and J 4 bases, leaving 7 bases between the germline ends. This clonotype was sampled from an adult with an advanced solid tumor such as melanoma, head and neck, liver or kidney cancer. The rearrangement joins TRBV9 to TRBJ2-2; D unclear. Specimen: CD4+ or CD8+ T cells sorted from blood, collected in a trial of the OX40 agonist ivuxolimab. The CDR3, as DNA: TGTGCCAGCACCCCCTCCACCGGGGAGCTGTTTTTT. Translation: CASTPSTGELFF. Drawing the rest from reference TRBV9 and TRBJ2-2, the complete variable domain is DSGVTQTPKHLITATGQRVTLRCSPRSGDLSVYWYQQSLDQGLQFLIQYYNGEERAKGNILERFSAQQFPDLHSELNLSSLELGDSALYFCASTPSTGELFFGEGSRLTVL.